The subject of this entry is one TCR beta chain. Germline V gene data show CDR1 as MDHEN and CDR2 as SYDVKM. Trimming shortened V by 1 base and J by 3 bases, and 17 bases separated the two germline ends. The CDR3 spans 17 residues. TCRdb reprocessed the RT-PCR reads via MiXCR and lists one record per CDR3 protein. This sample has approximately 720,000 distinct CDR3 sequences, with approximately 15% found just once. Input material: memory CD4+ T cells from blood. The TCR comes from a female donor in good health, serving as a healthy control. The genes are TRBV28 and TRBJ2-3; the D is unclear. CDR3 protein: CASSLSRGFGSTDTQYF. CDR3 sequence (DNA): TGTGCCAGCAGTTTATCCCGCGGATTTGGCTCTACAGATACGCAGTATTTT.